This TCR beta chain was recovered during a study of T cell responses to AZD1222 COVID-19 vaccine. Assay: immunoSEQ multiplex PCR; the TCRdb copy retains only in-frame clones and omits some. Of some 130,000 clones detected, about 91% appear once; the ten largest clones hold about 3%. As for this clone: The antigen remains undetermined.

Trimming cost V 0 bases and J 9 bases, with 15 bases left between them. This CDR3 is built from 15 residues. Germline CDR1 reads SGHRS; CDR2 reads YFSETQ. Study-wide findings and caveats: Donor demographics were predominantly white British with a female majority; clonal diversity may be underestimated. Regions 160-218 and 743-854 held dominance among vaccine-associated CD4 TCRs, which spanned spike.

Here the sequenced sample was peripheral blood, taken on day 0 of AZD1222 vaccination. This receptor was taken from an adult in good health. This chain uses TRBV5-1 with TRBJ1-4; D not certain. This chain's CDR3 is CASSLAGVLAQKLFF. The CDR3 DNA reads TGCGCCAGCAGCTTGGCCGGGGTCCTGGCACAAAAACTGTTTTTT.